The T cell receptor (beta chain) described here comes from a study of blood T cell repertoires in COVID-19. At the level of the study: Acute and convalescent COVID-19 specimens originated in the United States, Italy and Spain. From T cells, B-cell-depleted T cells, or PBMCs came the material, which was cDNA or gDNA.

TCRdb's table, derived via immunoSEQ multiplex PCR, lists solely in-frame clones and lacks some. The sample records a few hundred thousand clones, 90% being singletons. V dropped 1 base and J dropped 5 bases, with 11 bases sitting between them. Germline V gene data show CDR1 as SGHDN and CDR2 as FVKESK. The CDR3 runs to 14 residues. V is TRBV14 and J is TRBJ1-1; D not resolved. The source of this sequence is a woman aged 60 to 75 with COVID-19, enrolled during active disease. The specimen sequenced was peripheral blood. CDR3 nucleotides: TGTGCCAGCAGCCAAGCTTTTCCCGGGACTGAAGCTTTCTTT. Residues: CASSQAFPGTEAFF.